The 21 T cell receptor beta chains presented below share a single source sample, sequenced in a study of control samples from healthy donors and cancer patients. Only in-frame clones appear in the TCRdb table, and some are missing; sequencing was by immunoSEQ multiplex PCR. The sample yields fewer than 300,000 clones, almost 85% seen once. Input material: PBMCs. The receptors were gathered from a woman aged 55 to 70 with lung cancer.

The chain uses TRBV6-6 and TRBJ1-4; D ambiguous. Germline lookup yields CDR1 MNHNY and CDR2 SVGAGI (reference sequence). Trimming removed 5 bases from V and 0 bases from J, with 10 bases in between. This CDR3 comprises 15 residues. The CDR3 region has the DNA TGTGCCAGCAGTCCCAACGGTGCAACTAATGAAAAACTGTTTTTT. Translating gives CASSPNGATNEKLFF.

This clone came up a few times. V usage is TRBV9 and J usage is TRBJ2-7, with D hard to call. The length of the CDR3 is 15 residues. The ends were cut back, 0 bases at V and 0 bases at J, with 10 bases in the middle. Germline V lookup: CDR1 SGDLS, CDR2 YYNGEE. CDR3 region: CASSVGTVSSYEQYF. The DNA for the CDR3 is TGTGCCAGCAGCGTAGGTACAGTCTCCTCCTACGAGCAGTACTTC.

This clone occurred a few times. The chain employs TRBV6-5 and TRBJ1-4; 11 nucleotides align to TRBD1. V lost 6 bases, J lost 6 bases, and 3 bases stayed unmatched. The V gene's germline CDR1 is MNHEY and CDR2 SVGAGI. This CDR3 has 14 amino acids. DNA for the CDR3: TGTGCCAGCAGCAAGGGACAGGGGGATGAAAAACTGTTTTTT. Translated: CASSKGQGDEKLFF.

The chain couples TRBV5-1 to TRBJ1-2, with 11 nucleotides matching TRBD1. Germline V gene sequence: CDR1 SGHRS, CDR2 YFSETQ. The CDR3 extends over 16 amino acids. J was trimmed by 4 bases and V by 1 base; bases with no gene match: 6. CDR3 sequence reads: CASSLNGQGAGYGYTF. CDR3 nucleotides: TGCGCCAGCAGCTTGAATGGACAGGGGGCTGGCTATGGCTACACCTTC.

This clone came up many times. Here the CDR3 DNA reads TGTGCCAGCAGCTTGGAAAGCACCACCGGGGAGCTGTTTTTT. Amino acid sequence: CASSLESTTGELFF. The rearrangement joins TRBV5-4 to TRBJ2-2, with D uncertain. CDR1 is SGHNT and CDR2 is YYREEE in the germline V gene (reference sequence). Deletions cut 0 bases from V and 4 bases from J, with 7 bases between. The CDR3 length is 14 residues.

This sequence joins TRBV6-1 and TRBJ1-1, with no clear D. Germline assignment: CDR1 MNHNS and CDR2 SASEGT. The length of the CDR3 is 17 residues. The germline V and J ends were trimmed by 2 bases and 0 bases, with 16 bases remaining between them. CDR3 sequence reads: CASSERAQQIMNTEAFF. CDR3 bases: TGTGCCAGCAGTGAACGCGCCCAACAAATAATGAACACTGAAGCTTTCTTT.

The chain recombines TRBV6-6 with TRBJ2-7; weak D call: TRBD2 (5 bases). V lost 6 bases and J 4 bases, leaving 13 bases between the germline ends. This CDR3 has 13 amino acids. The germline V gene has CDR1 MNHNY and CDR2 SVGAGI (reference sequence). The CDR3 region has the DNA TGTGCCAGCAGCCCGGGGAGCGGTTACGAGCAGTACTTC. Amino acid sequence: CASSPGSGYEQYF.

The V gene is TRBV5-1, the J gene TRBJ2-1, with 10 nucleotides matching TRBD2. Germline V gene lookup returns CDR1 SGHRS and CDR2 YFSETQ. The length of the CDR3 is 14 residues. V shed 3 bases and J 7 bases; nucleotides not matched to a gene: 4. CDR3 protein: CASSSSGGGNEQFF. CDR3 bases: TGCGCCAGCAGCTCCAGCGGGGGGGGGAATGAGCAGTTCTTC.

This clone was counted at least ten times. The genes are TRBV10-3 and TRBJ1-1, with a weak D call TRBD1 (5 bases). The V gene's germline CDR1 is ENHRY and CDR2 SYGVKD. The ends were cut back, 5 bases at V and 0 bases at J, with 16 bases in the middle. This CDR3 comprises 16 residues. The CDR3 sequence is CAISLTGEGLNTEAFF. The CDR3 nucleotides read TGTGCCATCAGTTTAACAGGAGAGGGGTTGAACACTGAAGCTTTCTTT.

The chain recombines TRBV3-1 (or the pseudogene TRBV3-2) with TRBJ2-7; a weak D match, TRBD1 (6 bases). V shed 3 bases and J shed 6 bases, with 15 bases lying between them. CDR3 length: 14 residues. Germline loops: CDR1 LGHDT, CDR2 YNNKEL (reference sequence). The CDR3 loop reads CASSHDTGKAEQYF. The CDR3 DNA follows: TGTGCCAGCAGCCATGATACAGGGAAGGCCGAGCAGTACTTC.

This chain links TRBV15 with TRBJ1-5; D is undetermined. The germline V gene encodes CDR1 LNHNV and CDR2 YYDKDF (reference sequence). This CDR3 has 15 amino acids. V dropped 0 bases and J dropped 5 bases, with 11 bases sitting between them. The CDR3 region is CATSRDLTADQPQHF. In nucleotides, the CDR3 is TGTGCCACCAGCAGAGATCTGACTGCCGATCAGCCCCAGCATTTT.

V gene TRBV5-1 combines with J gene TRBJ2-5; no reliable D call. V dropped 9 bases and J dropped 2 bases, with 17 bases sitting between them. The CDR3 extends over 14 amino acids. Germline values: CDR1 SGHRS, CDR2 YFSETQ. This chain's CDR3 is CATSDPRLQETQYF. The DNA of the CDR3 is TGCGCCACCTCCGATCCACGGCTACAAGAGACCCAGTACTTC.

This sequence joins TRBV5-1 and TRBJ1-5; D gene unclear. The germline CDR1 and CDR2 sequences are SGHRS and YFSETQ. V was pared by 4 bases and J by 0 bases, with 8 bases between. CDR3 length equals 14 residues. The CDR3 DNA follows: TGCGCCAGCAGCATGGACGGTAGCAATCAGCCCCAGCATTTT. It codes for CASSMDGSNQPQHF.

This CDR3 is CASSRSPQGGGQETQYF. CDR3 sequence (DNA): TGCGCCAGCAGCCGGTCCCCCCAGGGAGGCGGACAAGAGACCCAGTACTTC. This chain links TRBV5-1 with TRBJ2-5; tentatively, D is TRBD2 (6 bases). CDR1 is SGHRS and CDR2 is YFSETQ in the germline V gene. Deletions cut 4 bases from V and 2 bases from J, with 21 bases between. The CDR3 totals 17 residues.

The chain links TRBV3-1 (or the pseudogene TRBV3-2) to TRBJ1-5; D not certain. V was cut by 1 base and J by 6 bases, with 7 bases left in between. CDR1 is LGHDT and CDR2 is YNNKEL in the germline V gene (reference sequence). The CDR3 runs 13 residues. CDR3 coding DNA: TGTGCCAGCAGCCAAGGTGAGGCTCAGCCCCAGCATTTT. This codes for CASSQGEAQPQHF.

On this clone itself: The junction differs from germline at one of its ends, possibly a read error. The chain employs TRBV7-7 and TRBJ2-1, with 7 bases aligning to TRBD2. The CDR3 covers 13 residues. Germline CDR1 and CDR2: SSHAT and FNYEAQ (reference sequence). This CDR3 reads CASSFSGRDEQFF. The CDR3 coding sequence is TGTGCTAGCAGCTTCTCAGGGAGGGATGAGCAGTTCTTC.

CDR3 protein: CASRQGAANQPQHF. In DNA form, the CDR3 reads TGTGCCAGTAGACAAGGGGCGGCCAATCAGCCCCAGCATTTT. The V gene is TRBV19, the J gene TRBJ1-5; a weak D match, TRBD1 (5 bases). CDR3 length: 14 residues. Trimming stripped 6 bases from V and 3 bases from J, with 12 bases between. Germline V gene data show CDR1 as LNHDA and CDR2 as SQIVND (reference sequence). Full variable domain (outside the CDR3, taken from reference TRBV19 and TRBJ1-5): DGGITQSPKYLFRKEGQNVTLSCEQNLNHDAMYWYRQDPGQGLRLIYYSQIVNDFQKGDIAEGYSVSREKKESFPLTVTSAQKNPTAFYLCASRQGAANQPQHFGDGTRLSIL.

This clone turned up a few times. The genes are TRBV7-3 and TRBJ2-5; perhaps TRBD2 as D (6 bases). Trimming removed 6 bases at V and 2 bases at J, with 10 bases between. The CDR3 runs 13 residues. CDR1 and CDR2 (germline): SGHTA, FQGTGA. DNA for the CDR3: TGTGCCAGCAGTCGGGAGATACAAGAGACCCAGTACTTC. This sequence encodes CASSREIQETQYF.

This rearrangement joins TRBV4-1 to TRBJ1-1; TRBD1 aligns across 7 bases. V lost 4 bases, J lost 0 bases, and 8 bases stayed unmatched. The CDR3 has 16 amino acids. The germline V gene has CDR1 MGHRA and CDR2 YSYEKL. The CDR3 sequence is CASSPTPGQMNTEAFF. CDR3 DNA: TGCGCCAGCAGCCCTACTCCGGGACAGATGAACACTGAAGCTTTCTTT.

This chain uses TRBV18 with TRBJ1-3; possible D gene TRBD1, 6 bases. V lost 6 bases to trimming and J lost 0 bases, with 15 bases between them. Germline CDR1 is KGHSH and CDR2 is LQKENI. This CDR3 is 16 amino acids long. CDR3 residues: CASSQSGASSGNTIYF. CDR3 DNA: TGTGCCAGCTCGCAATCGGGGGCCTCCTCTGGAAACACCATATATTTT.

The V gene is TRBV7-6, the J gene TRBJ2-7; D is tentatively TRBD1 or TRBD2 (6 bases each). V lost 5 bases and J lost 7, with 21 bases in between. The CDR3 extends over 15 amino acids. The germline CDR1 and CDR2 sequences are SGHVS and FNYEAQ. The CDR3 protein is CASSPLSGDKGEQYF. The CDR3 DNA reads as TGTGCCAGCAGCCCCCTATCGGGGGACAAAGGGGAGCAGTACTTC.